This TCR beta chain came from a study of cytomegalovirus exposure and HLA in healthy donors. Primers for the PCR totalled 60 Vbeta and 13 Jbeta. The repertoire was sequenced with immunoSEQ multiplex PCR; TCRdb's copy has only in-frame clones and lacks some. This table holds 150,000 to 200,000 clones, approximately 80% found once. CDR1 is MNHNS and CDR2 is SASEGT in the germline V gene. This CDR3 is 14 amino acids long. V gave up 0 bases and J gave up 7 bases, with 12 bases separating them. Note on this clone: Its specificity is not known.

Study results and caveats: For presence/absence analyses, sequencing depth was assumed to be roughly uniform across donors.

Sequenced material: PBMCs. The V gene is TRBV6-1, the J gene TRBJ1-2; tentative D call: TRBD1 (5 bases). The clonotype comes from a woman aged 25 to 39 in good health and CMV-seronegative. CDR3 region: CASSEAGGLGGYTF. CDR3 bases: TGTGCCAGCAGTGAAGCGGGGGGTTTGGGTGGCTACACCTTC.